These 17 T cell receptor beta chains were all obtained from the same sample, sequenced in a study of shared clonotypes between healthy human individuals. Naive-designated CD8 cells lacked CD45RO, were positively enriched for CCR7, and omitted terminally differentiated effector memory CD45RA+ cells. Assay: immunoSEQ multiplex PCR; the TCRdb copy retains only in-frame clones and omits some. This sample has around 2,000,000 clones, with approximately 94% found just once. The sample comprised naive CD8+ T cells sorted from blood. These receptors were taken from a young man in good health.

A remark on this clone: This same CDR3 is encoded by further DNA sequences in the sample. V and J are TRBV5-6 and TRBJ2-7; D is ambiguous. Trimming took off 4 bases at V and 2 bases at J, with 7 bases between the two ends. The CDR3 spans 12 residues. Germline-derived CDR1 and CDR2 are SGHDT and YYEEEE. The CDR3 here is CASSLSPYEQYF. The CDR3 coding sequence is TGTGCCAGCAGCCTAAGCCCCTACGAGCAGTACTTC. The entire variable domain, with the rest obtained from reference TRBV5-6 and TRBJ2-7, is as follows: DAGVTQSPTHLIKTRGQQVTLRCSPKSGHDTVSWYQQALGQGPQFIFQYYEEEERQRGNFPDRFSGHQFPNYSSELNVNALLLGDSALYLCASSLSPYEQYFGPGTRLTVT.

This sequence joins TRBV27 and TRBJ2-3; TRBD2 agrees at 12 bases. The V gene end was trimmed by 2 bases and the J gene end by 7 bases; junction bases not matched to a gene: 7. The CDR3 spans 16 residues. Germline V lookup: CDR1 MNHEY, CDR2 SMNVEV (reference sequence). The DNA of the CDR3 is TGTGCCAGCAGTTTACTTCTAGCGGGAGGGGGTAATACGCAGTATTTT. Protein: CASSLLLAGGGNTQYF.

The chain recombines TRBV4-1 with TRBJ1-1; D is undetermined. The germline gives CDR1 MGHRA, CDR2 YSYEKL. The length of the CDR3 is 15 residues. Trimming removed 4 bases from V and 0 bases from J, with 12 bases in between. In nucleotides, the CDR3 is TGCGCCAGCAGCCTGAGGGAACAACTGAACACTGAAGCTTTCTTT. This encodes CASSLREQLNTEAFF.

The chain links TRBV2 to TRBJ2-3; 9 positions agree with TRBD1. The CDR3 totals 15 residues. V shed 10 bases and J 3 bases; nucleotides not matched to a gene: 11. CDR1 and CDR2 (germline): SNHLY, FYNNEI. This CDR3 reads CATLAGTGITDTQYF. The CDR3 DNA reads TGTGCCACCTTAGCCGGGACAGGGATAACAGATACGCAGTATTTT.

The chain recombines TRBV7-2 with TRBJ2-3; D could derive from TRBD1 or TRBD2 (5 bases each). V was clipped by 6 bases and J by 3 bases, with 25 bases between them. The CDR3 sequence is 18 residues long. Per germline, CDR1 SGHTA and CDR2 FQGNSA. Here the CDR3 DNA reads TGTGCCAGCAGTTCTACGGGACGGATCCCGGGGCTTACAGATACGCAGTATTTT. Its protein product is CASSSTGRIPGLTDTQYF.

The V call is TRBV29-1, the J call TRBJ2-5; 13 positions match TRBD2. With 0 bases clipped from V and 11 bases from J, the junction kept 9 bases outside the gene matches. Germline V gene data show CDR1 as SQVTM and CDR2 as ANQGSEA. The CDR3 has 15 residues. The CDR3, as DNA: TGCAGCGTTGAAGACCCAGGACTAGCGGGAGTATCGCAGTACTTC. This gives the protein CSVEDPGLAGVSQYF.

The chain has TRBV5-1 and TRBJ2-7, with D possibly matching TRBD1 (7 bases). Germline V gene sequence: CDR1 SGHRS, CDR2 YFSETQ. The CDR3 has 14 residues. With 1 base removed from V and 6 bases from J, the gap between germline ends came to 14 bases. The CDR3 loop reads CASSLTPGGLEQYF. DNA of the CDR3: TGCGCCAGCAGCTTGACCCCAGGGGGGCTCGAGCAGTACTTC.

The genes are TRBV7-2 and TRBJ2-7, with TRBD2 identical over 7 bases. The CDR3 consists of 16 residues. Germline V CDR1 and CDR2: SGHTA, FQGNSA. V lost 5 bases to trimming and J lost 0 bases; unmatched junction nucleotides: 10. The CDR3 DNA follows: TGTGCCAGCAGCCTAAAGGGACTATCGAGCTCCTACGAGCAGTACTTC. It encodes CASSLKGLSSSYEQYF. Using reference TRBV7-2 and TRBJ2-7 for the parts outside the CDR3, the full variable domain is GAGVSQSPSNKVTEKGKDVELRCDPISGHTALYWYRQSLGQGLEFLIYFQGNSAPDKSGLPSDRFSAERTGGSVSTLTIQRTQQEDSAVYLCASSLKGLSSSYEQYFGPGTRLTVT.

This chain joins TRBV27 and TRBJ1-1, with D tentatively TRBD1 (5 bases). Germline V gene sequence: CDR1 MNHEY, CDR2 SMNVEV (reference sequence). V lost 5 bases to trimming and J lost 3 bases, with 19 bases between them. The CDR3 spans 16 residues. The CDR3 DNA is TGTGCCAGCAGTGGCTGGGGCGCTATTGGGGACACTGAAGCTTTCTTT. Encoded protein: CASSGWGAIGDTEAFF.

The chain is built from TRBV30 and TRBJ1-5; no firm D call. Germline lookup yields CDR1 GTSNPN and CDR2 SVGIG (reference sequence). Trimming removed 1 base at V and 10 bases at J, with 14 bases between. The CDR3 sequence is 13 residues long. CDR3 nucleotides: TGTGCCTGGAGTGGAGTAGGGCTTGAACCCCAGCATTTT. It is translated as CAWSGVGLEPQHF.

The CDR3 loop reads CASSIQDSGEQYF. The CDR3 DNA is TGTGCCAGTAGTATACAAGACTCAGGGGAGCAGTACTTC. This rearrangement joins TRBV19 to TRBJ2-7, with TRBD1 as a possible D gene (5 bases). The V gene lost 2 bases and the J gene lost 7 bases, with 12 bases spanning the gap. CDR3 length: 13 residues. Germline-derived CDR1 and CDR2 are LNHDA and SQIVND (reference sequence).

The chain has TRBV6-1 and TRBJ1-5, with no clear D. The CDR3 spans 15 residues. V was clipped by 10 bases and J by 0 bases, with 16 bases between them. Germline V gives CDR1 MNHNS, CDR2 SASEGT. The CDR3 reads CATFLGLNSNQPQHF. CDR3 DNA: TGTGCCACATTTCTTGGCCTCAATAGCAATCAGCCCCAGCATTTT.

As regards this clone: This specimen includes other DNA sequences encoding the same CDR3. The chain couples TRBV9 to TRBJ1-1, with unresolved D. In germline, CDR1 is SGDLS, CDR2 YYNGEE. The CDR3 has 14 amino acids. V dropped 0 bases and J dropped 1 base, with 7 bases sitting between them. DNA for the CDR3: TGTGCCAGCAGCGTAGGAGCAGGGAACACTGAAGCTTTCTTT. It codes for CASSVGAGNTEAFF.

This rearrangement joins TRBV20-1 to TRBJ1-5, with D hard to call. The V and J ends lost 8 bases and 11 bases respectively, with 10 bases between them. Germline lookup yields CDR1 DFQATT and CDR2 SNEGSKA (reference sequence). The CDR3 totals 9 residues. The CDR3 loop is CSSFAAQHF. The CDR3 DNA reads TGCAGTTCTTTTGCGGCCCAGCATTTT.

This chain joins TRBV5-4 and TRBJ2-3; 8 bases fit TRBD2. The CDR3 loop spans 16 amino acids. Germline CDR1 and CDR2: SGHNT and YYREEE (reference sequence). V shed 0 bases, J shed 5 bases, and the junction held 8 bases outside the gene matches. The CDR3 DNA is TGTGCCAGCAGCTTGGCCCGGGGGGGCCTGGAAGATACGCAGTATTTT. Amino acids: CASSLARGGLEDTQYF.

V usage is TRBV5-1 and J usage is TRBJ2-7; 9 bases map to TRBD1. The V and J ends lost 4 bases and 0 bases, in that order; junction bases with no gene match: 5. Per germline, CDR1 SGHRS and CDR2 YFSETQ. The CDR3 totals 15 residues. In DNA form, the CDR3 reads TGCGCCAGCAGCGTCGGACAGGGGTACTCCTACGAGCAGTACTTC. Translated, it gives CASSVGQGYSYEQYF.

The chain joins TRBV7-9 to TRBJ2-7; 9 positions match TRBD1. Trimming took 2 bases from V and 3 from J; bases not matched to a gene: 2. In germline, CDR1 is SEHNR, CDR2 FQNEAQ (reference sequence). The length of the CDR3 is 14 residues. This CDR3 reads CASSLRDRDYEQYF. In DNA form, the CDR3 reads TGTGCCAGCAGCTTACGGGACAGGGACTACGAGCAGTACTTC.